This TCR beta chain came from a study of OX40 agonist ivuxolimab in advanced cancers. Across the study: In three patients, partial responses were observed, one with hepatocellular carcinoma and two with cutaneous melanoma.

The V end was cut by 0 bases, the J end by 9 bases, with 9 bases between. Germline lookup yields CDR1 MNHEY and CDR2 SMNVEV (reference sequence). CDR3 size: 13 residues. Patients were excluded for autoimmune disease history or systemic immunosuppression. Repertoires were generated with immunoSEQ multiplex PCR, while TCRdb's copy carries only in-frame clones and drops some. The data contain roughly 110,000 clones, around nine tenths of them singletons. This specimen consisted of CD4+ or CD8+ T cells sorted from blood, obtained in a trial of the OX40 agonist ivuxolimab. The chain joins TRBV27 to TRBJ2-4; D is unclear. This clonotype was sampled from an adult with an advanced solid tumor such as melanoma, head and neck, liver or kidney cancer. CDR3 nucleotides: TGTGCCAGCAGTTTATCGGTGGAAAGCATTCAGTACTTC. Its translation is CASSLSVESIQYF.